The 14 T cell receptor beta chains below were found in one sample sequenced in a study of T-cell memory formation after mild COVID-19. Via MiXCR, TCRdb re-called the 5' RACE reads, giving one row per CDR3 protein. The sample lists some 86,000 distinct CDR3 sequences; 20% to 25% were seen once. The sample was PBMCs or a T cell subset sorted from them (not recorded which). The receptors come from a man younger than 35 who had mild COVID-19 (a few samples of this study predate the infection). Cell type and time point are not known.

This clonotype showed up just a few times. The chain carries TRBV12-3 or TRBV12-4 and TRBJ2-3; D is undetermined. The CDR3 loop spans 11 amino acids. V was cut by 8 bases and J by 6 bases, with 9 bases left in between. The CDR3 region is CASRNFDTQYF. The CDR3 nucleotides read TGTGCCAGCCGAAACTTTGATACGCAGTATTTT.

The CDR3 DNA sequence: TGTGCCAGCAGGGGACGAGCTGTTGGCTACACCTTC. It encodes CASRGRAVGYTF. This chain connects TRBV2 to TRBJ1-2; a weak D match, TRBD1 (5 bases). The CDR3 has 12 amino acids. Between the trimmed V and J ends, which lost 6 bases and 7 bases, there was a span of 12 bases. Germline loops: CDR1 SNHLY, CDR2 FYNNEI.

This chain connects TRBV3-1 to TRBJ2-5, with D possibly being TRBD2 (6 bases). Deletions cut 1 base from V and 0 bases from J, with 9 bases between. The CDR3 runs 15 residues. From germline, CDR1 is LGHDT and CDR2 YNNKEL (reference sequence). The CDR3 region is CASSQGWGDQETQYF. DNA of the CDR3: TGTGCCAGCAGCCAAGGCTGGGGGGACCAAGAGACCCAGTACTTC.

This clonotype came up many times. The V and J genes are TRBV7-2 and TRBJ1-1; weak D call: TRBD1 (5 bases). The CDR3 is 14 residues long. Germline-derived CDR1 and CDR2 are SGHTA and FQGNSA. The V and J ends lost 5 bases and 2 bases respectively, with 12 bases between them. The CDR3 bases are TGTGCCAGCAGCCTGGGACGGAGAAACACTGAAGCTTTCTTT. As protein: CASSLGRRNTEAFF.

This clonotype was seen a few times. The chain has TRBV20-1 and TRBJ1-6; 12 nucleotides align to TRBD1. V was clipped by 3 bases and J by 9 bases; unmatched bases: 3. Germline CDR1 DFQATT, CDR2 SNEGSKA (reference sequence). The CDR3 has 14 amino acids. This CDR3 is CSASSGQGASPLHF. The CDR3 DNA follows: TGCAGTGCTAGCTCGGGACAGGGGGCTTCACCCCTCCACTTT.

As DNA, the CDR3 is TGTGCCAGCAGGGTACAGGGGTTTGGTTTGTACGAGCAGTACTTC. Protein: CASRVQGFGLYEQYF. The chain is built from TRBV2 and TRBJ2-7, with 7 bases that match TRBD1. V lost 6 bases, J lost 4 bases, and 12 bases stayed unmatched. The CDR3 loop spans 15 amino acids. Germline V gene sequence: CDR1 SNHLY, CDR2 FYNNEI.

This clonotype was counted only a few times. The chain has TRBV12-3 or TRBV12-4 and TRBJ2-2; the match to TRBD2 covers 9 bases. J lost 4 bases, V lost 7 bases, and 13 bases had no gene match. The CDR3 has 17 residues. CDR3 nucleotide sequence: TGTGCCAGCAATTGGGCCCCTCCACTAGCGGGCACCGGGGAGCTGTTTTTT. It translates to CASNWAPPLAGTGELFF.

The V gene is TRBV12-3 or TRBV12-4, the J gene TRBJ2-1; TRBD2 matches at 11 bases. The CDR3 length is 14 residues. V shed 7 bases and J 8 bases; nucleotides not matched to a gene: 7. In DNA form, the CDR3 reads TGTGCCAGCAAAGTAGCGGGGGGGCTTGATGAGCAGTTCTTC. Translated: CASKVAGGLDEQFF.

V and J are TRBV6-5 and TRBJ2-1; D gene unclear. CDR1 is MNHEY and CDR2 is SVGAGI in the germline V gene. The CDR3 is 16 residues long. Between the trimmed V and J ends, which lost 5 bases and 0 bases, there was a span of 14 bases. CDR3 loop: CASSGLTHSSYNEQFF. The CDR3 nucleotides are TGTGCCAGCAGTGGTCTCACCCATAGCTCCTACAATGAGCAGTTCTTC.

The chain combines TRBV5-1 with TRBJ2-1; D is unclear. Trimming shortened V by 0 bases and J by 0 bases, and 7 bases separated the two germline ends. CDR3 length: 15 residues. CDR1 is SGHRS and CDR2 is YFSETQ in the germline V gene. The CDR3 loop reads CASSLEVASYNEQFF. The CDR3 DNA sequence: TGCGCCAGCAGCTTGGAGGTAGCCTCCTACAATGAGCAGTTCTTC.

This clonotype was observed a few times. This chain uses TRBV29-1 with TRBJ2-2, with a possible D match to TRBD2 (7 bases). CDR1 and CDR2 (germline): SQVTM, ANQGSEA. The CDR3 spans 14 residues. V lost 7 bases to trimming and J lost 4 bases, with 16 bases between them. The CDR3 here is CSDPSRGLTGELFF. As DNA, the CDR3 is TGCAGCGACCCATCGCGGGGGCTCACCGGGGAGCTGTTTTTT.

V usage is TRBV2 and J usage is TRBJ2-1; D may be TRBD1 (5 bases). This CDR3 has 14 residues. From germline, CDR1 is SNHLY and CDR2 FYNNEI. The V and J ends lost 1 base and 6 bases respectively, with 10 bases between them. CDR3 sequence: CASSEVWTINEQFF. The CDR3 DNA follows: TGTGCCAGCAGTGAAGTTTGGACAATCAATGAGCAGTTCTTC.

The gene calls are TRBV21-1 and TRBJ2-2; the D call in the table, TRBD1, was not verified against the DNA. TRBV21-1 is designated a pseudogene. CDR3 length equals 17 residues. This CDR3 reads CASSKIRRDTNTGELFF. In nucleotides, the CDR3 is TGTGCCAGCAGCAAAATTAGAAGGGACACGAACACCGGGGAGCTGTTTTTT.

The CDR3 DNA reads as TGTGCCAGCAGCGCCACAGGAGGGGCGGGGGAGACCCAGTACTTC. Protein: CASSATGGAGETQYF. This rearrangement joins TRBV7-3 to TRBJ2-5; possibly TRBD2 for D (6 bases). Germline CDR1 SGHTA, CDR2 FQGTGA. The CDR3 runs 15 residues. V was shortened by 5 bases and J by 5 bases, with 18 bases between the two germline ends.